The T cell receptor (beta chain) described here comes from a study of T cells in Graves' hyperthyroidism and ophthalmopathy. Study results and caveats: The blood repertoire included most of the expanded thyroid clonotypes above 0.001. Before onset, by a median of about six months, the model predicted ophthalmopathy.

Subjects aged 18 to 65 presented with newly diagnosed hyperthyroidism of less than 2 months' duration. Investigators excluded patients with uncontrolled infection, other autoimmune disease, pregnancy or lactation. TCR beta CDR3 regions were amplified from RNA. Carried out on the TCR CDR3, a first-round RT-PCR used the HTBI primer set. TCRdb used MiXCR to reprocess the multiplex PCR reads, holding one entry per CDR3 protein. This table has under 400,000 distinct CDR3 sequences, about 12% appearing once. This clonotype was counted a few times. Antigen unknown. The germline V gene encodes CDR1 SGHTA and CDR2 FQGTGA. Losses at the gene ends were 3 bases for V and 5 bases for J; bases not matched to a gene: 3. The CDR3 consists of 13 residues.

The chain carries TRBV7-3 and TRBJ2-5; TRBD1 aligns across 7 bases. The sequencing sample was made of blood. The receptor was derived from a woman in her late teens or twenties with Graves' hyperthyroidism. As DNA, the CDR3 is TGTGCCAGCAGCTTCGACAGGGATGAGACCCAGTACTTC. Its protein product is CASSFDRDETQYF.